The clone carrying this TCR beta chain was seen many times. This specimen comes from a study of Graves' ophthalmopathy and Graves' hyperthyroidism. Amplification from RNA transcripts yielded the TCR beta CDR3 regions. RT-PCR with HTBI primers came first, then second-round multiplex PCR. TCRdb redid the calling of the multiplex PCR reads with MiXCR, one entry per CDR3 protein. The sample shows 1 million to 1.3 million distinct CDR3 sequences, roughly two fifths of them seen only once. The germline CDR1 and CDR2 sequences are KGHDR and SFDVKD. The V segment lost 2 bases and the J segment 0 bases; nucleotides outside the gene matches: 3. The CDR3 contains 16 residues.

The TCR comes from an adult man with Graves' hyperthyroidism. Material for sequencing was peripheral blood or thyroid tissue (not recorded which). The chain combines TRBV24-1 with TRBJ1-5; 7 nucleotides line up with TRBD1. The CDR3 DNA reads as TGTGCCACCAGTGATTCACAGGGGTATAGCAATCAGCCCCAGCATTTT. Its protein product is CATSDSQGYSNQPQHF.